This T cell receptor beta chain was sequenced during a study of CD8 T cells in ankylosing spondylitis. Study-wide results and limits: Reportedly, significant enrichment of disease-linked clones occurred in matched ankylosing spondylitis synovial fluid.

This clonotype was detected ten times or more. As yet, its antigen is unknown. Quantitative molecular-barcoded 5'-RACE generated the TCR beta libraries. TCRdb independently ran MiXCR on the 5' RACE reads; one entry per CDR3 protein. The table lists roughly 200,000 distinct CDR3 sequences, 10% to 15% of them singletons. Sample: blood, either unsorted or a sorted T cell fraction (not recorded which). This receptor was taken from a male donor with ankylosing spondylitis or in good health (not recorded which).

The CDR3 coding sequence is TGTGCCAGCAGCTTACTACAGGGCGAGGCTTTCTACGAGCAGTACTTC. Amino acids: CASSLLQGEAFYEQYF. The chain is built from TRBV11-2 and TRBJ2-7; maybe TRBD1 (6 bases). The CDR3 runs to 16 residues. Germline lookup yields CDR1 SGHAT and CDR2 FQNNGV. V lost 2 bases and J lost 3, with 17 bases in between. The full variable domain, in which reference TRBV11-2 and TRBJ2-7 provide the parts outside the CDR3, is EAGVAQSPRYKIIEKRQSVAFWCNPISGHATLYWYQQILGQGPKLLIQFQNNGVVDDSQLPKDRFSAERLKGVDSTLKIQPAKLEDSAVYLCASSLLQGEAFYEQYFGPGTRLTVT.